This T cell receptor beta chain is from a study of blood T cell repertoires in COVID-19. The V end lost 5 bases, the J end lost 2 bases, and 12 bases lay between the germline ends. This CDR3 has 15 amino acids. Germline V gene data show CDR1 as SNHLY and CDR2 as FYNNEI. Enrolled during active infection, Seattle patients were then followed longitudinally. Some clones are missing from TCRdb's copy, which holds only in-frame ones; the method was immunoSEQ multiplex PCR. The data contain some 390,000 clones, around 91% of them singletons. The chain uses TRBV2 and TRBJ2-2; D may be TRBD1 (6 bases). Sequencing was carried out using peripheral blood. The source is a woman in her thirties or forties with COVID-19, enrolled during active disease. DNA of the CDR3: TGTGCCAGCAGTACACAGGGACCCAACACCGGGGAGCTGTTTTTT. It yields the protein CASSTQGPNTGELFF.